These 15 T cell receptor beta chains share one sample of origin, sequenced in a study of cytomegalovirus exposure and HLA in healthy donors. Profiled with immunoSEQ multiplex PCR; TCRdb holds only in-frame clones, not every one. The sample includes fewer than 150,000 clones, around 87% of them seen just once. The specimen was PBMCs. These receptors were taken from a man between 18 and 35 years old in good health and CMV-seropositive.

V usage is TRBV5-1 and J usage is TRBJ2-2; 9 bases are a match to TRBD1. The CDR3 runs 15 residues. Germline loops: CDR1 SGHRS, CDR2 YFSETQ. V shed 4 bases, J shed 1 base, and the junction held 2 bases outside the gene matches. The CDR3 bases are TGCGCCAGCAGCGACAGGGGGAAGAACACCGGGGAGCTGTTTTTT. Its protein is CASSDRGKNTGELFF. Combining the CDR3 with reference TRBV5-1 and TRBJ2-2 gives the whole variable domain KAGVTQTPRYLIKTRGQQVTLSCSPISGHRSVSWYQQTPGQGLQFLFEYFSETQRNKGNFPGRFSGRQFSNSRSEMNVSTLELGDSALYLCASSDRGKNTGELFFGEGSRLTVL.

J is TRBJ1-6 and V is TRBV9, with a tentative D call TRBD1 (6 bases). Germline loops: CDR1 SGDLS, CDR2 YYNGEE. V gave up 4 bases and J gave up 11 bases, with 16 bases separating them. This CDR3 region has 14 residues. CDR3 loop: CASSNRDNLPPLHF. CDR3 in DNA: TGTGCCAGCAGCAACCGGGACAATCTCCCACCCCTCCACTTT.

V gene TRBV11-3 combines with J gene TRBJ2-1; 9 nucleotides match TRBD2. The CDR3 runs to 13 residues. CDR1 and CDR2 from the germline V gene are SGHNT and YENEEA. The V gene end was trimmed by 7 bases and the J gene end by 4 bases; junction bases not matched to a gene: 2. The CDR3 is CASKTSGYNEQFF. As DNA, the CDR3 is TGTGCCAGCAAGACTAGCGGTTACAATGAGCAGTTCTTC.

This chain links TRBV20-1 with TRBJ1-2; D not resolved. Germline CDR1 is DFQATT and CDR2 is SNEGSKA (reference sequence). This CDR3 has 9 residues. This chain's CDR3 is CIPGNGYTF. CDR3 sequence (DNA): TGCATCCCGGGGAATGGCTACACCTTC.

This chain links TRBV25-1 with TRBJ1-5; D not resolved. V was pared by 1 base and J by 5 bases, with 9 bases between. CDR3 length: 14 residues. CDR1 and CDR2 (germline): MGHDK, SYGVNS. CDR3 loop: CASSESVADQPQHF. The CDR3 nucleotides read TGTGCCAGCAGTGAATCTGTGGCAGATCAGCCCCAGCATTTT.

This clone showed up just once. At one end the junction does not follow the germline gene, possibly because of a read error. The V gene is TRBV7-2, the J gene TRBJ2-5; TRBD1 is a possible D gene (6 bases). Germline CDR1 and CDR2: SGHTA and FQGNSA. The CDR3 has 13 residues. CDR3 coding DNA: TGTGCCAGCAGCTTCTATAGACAGGCCCTAAGTCACTTC. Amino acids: CASSFYRQALSHF.

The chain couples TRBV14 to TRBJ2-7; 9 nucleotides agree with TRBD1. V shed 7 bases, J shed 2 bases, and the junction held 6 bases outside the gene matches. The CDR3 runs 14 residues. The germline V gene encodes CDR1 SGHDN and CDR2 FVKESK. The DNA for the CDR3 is TGTGCCAGCACCCCGGGACAGGGAGCCTACGAGCAGTACTTC. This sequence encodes CASTPGQGAYEQYF.

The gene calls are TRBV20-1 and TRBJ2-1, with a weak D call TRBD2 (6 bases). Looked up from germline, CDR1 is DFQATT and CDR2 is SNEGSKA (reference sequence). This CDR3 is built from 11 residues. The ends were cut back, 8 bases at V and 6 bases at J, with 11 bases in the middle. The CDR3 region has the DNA TGCAGTCTAGACGGGGGCAATGAGCAGTTCTTC. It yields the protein CSLDGGNEQFF.

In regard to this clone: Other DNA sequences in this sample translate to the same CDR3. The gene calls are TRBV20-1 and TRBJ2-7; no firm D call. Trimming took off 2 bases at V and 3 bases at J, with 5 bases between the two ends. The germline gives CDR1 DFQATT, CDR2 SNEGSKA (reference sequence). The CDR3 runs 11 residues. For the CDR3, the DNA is TGCAGTGCTAGACTGAGCTACGAGCAGTACTTC. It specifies CSARLSYEQYF.

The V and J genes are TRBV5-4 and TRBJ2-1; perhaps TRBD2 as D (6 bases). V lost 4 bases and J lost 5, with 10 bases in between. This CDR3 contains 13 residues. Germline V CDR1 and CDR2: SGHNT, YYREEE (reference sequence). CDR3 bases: TGTGCCAGCAGCCCCGGGAGAAACAATGAGCAGTTCTTC. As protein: CASSPGRNNEQFF.

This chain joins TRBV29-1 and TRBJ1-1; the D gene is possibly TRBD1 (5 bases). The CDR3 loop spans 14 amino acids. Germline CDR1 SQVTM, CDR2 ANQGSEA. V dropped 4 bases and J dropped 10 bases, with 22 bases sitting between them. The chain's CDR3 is CSVAPGQGHRGAFF. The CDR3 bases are TGCAGCGTTGCACCCGGGCAGGGTCATAGAGGAGCTTTCTTT.

This CDR3 reads CASSYSGQGNSPLHF. The CDR3 region has the DNA TGTGCCAGCAGTTATTCGGGACAGGGGAATTCACCCCTCCACTTT. V gene TRBV6-6 combines with J gene TRBJ1-6; TRBD1 matches at 10 bases. The CDR3 sequence is 15 residues long. Germline loops: CDR1 MNHNY, CDR2 SVGAGI (reference sequence). V shed 3 bases and J 7 bases; nucleotides not matched to a gene: 3.

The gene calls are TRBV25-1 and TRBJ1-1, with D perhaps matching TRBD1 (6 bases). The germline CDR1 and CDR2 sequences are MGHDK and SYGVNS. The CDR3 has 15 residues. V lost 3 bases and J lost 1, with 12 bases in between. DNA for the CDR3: TGTGCCAGCAGTGAGCAGGGGCGAAGGAACACTGAAGCTTTCTTT. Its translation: CASSEQGRRNTEAFF.

The CDR3 sequence: CASSGTAGNTIYF. The CDR3 coding sequence is TGTGCCAGCAGTGGGACAGCTGGAAACACCATATATTTT. The rearrangement uses TRBV6-1 and TRBJ1-3, with a weak D call TRBD1 (6 bases). Between the trimmed V and J ends, which lost 4 bases and 2 bases, there was a span of 6 bases. The CDR3 contains 13 residues. Germline CDR1 is MNHNS and CDR2 is SASEGT.

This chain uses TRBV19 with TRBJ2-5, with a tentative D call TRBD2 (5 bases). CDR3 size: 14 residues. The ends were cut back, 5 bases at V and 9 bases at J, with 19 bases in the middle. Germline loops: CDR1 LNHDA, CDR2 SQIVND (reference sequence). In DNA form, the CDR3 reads TGTGCCAGTAGTGAGGGCGGGCTTACCGCGTCCCAGTACTTC. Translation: CASSEGGLTASQYF.